This T cell receptor beta chain is drawn from a study of CD8+CD57+ T cells in acquired aplastic anemia. This CDR3 contains 13 residues. Germline lookup yields CDR1 SNHLY and CDR2 FYNNEI. V dropped 4 bases and J dropped 3; count of bases not matched to a gene: 3. For CDR3 and TCR beta VDJ profiling, genomic DNA was the template used. From the reads, TCRdb called clonotypes with MiXCR, one entry per CDR3 protein. The sample comprises more than 150,000 distinct CDR3 sequences, around 50% of which are singletons, and around 13% rests with the top ten. CD8+CD57+ cell expansion, shown by flow cytometry, had occurred in the patients selected for sequencing. In all patients, the disease was severe acquired aplastic anemia. This clonotype turned up a few times.

This TCR came from a human donor with aplastic anemia. Sequencing input: sorted CD4+, CD8+, or CD8+CD57+ T cells (not recorded which) from PBMCs. J is TRBJ2-7 and V is TRBV2, with 7 bases fitting TRBD2. In nucleotides, the CDR3 is TGTGCCAGCAGTGCGGGACTATTCTACGAGCAGTACTTC. Translating gives CASSAGLFYEQYF.